One sample yielded the 8 T cell receptor beta chains listed below, sequenced in a study of technical replicates of blood from a few donors. The method was immunoSEQ multiplex PCR; TCRdb's version includes in-frame clones alone and lacks a portion of them. The sample carries 65,000 to 90,000 clones, approximately 86% recorded once. Sequencing was done on a sample of PBMCs. These receptors originate from a human donor in good health. Some clones in this sample may be carry-over from other donors' samples.

CDR3 sequence (DNA): TGTGCCAGCAGTCCCCTCTACGAGCAGTACTTC. It codes for CASSPLYEQYF. The chain recombines TRBV2 with TRBJ2-7; no reliable D call. The CDR3 is 11 amino acids. Per the germline V gene, CDR1 is SNHLY and CDR2 is FYNNEI. V was clipped by 5 bases and J by 3 bases, with 5 bases between them.

The chain combines TRBV28 with TRBJ1-2; D is uncertain. CDR1 MDHEN and CDR2 SYDVKM come from the germline V gene. Trimming shortened V by 3 bases and J by 9 bases, and 11 bases separated the two germline ends. This CDR3 is built from 12 residues. For the CDR3, the DNA is TGTGCCAGCAGTTTCGGTTCTATGAGCTACACCTTC. It codes for CASSFGSMSYTF.

This clone came up once. The chain combines TRBV19 with TRBJ1-1; 9 nucleotides line up with TRBD1. The germline gives CDR1 LNHDA, CDR2 SQIVND (reference sequence). The length of the CDR3 is 15 residues. Trimming removed 3 bases from V and 4 bases from J; junction bases left unmatched: 6. The CDR3 sequence: CASSIRKTGGTEAFF. The DNA of the CDR3 is TGTGCCAGTAGTATCCGTAAGACAGGGGGCACTGAAGCTTTCTTT.

This rearrangement joins TRBV5-6 to TRBJ2-5; TRBD1 is a possible D gene (6 bases). The CDR3 runs 13 residues. Germline V lookup: CDR1 SGHDT, CDR2 YYEEEE. Trimming left V 4 bases short and J 2 bases short, with 9 bases between. CDR3 DNA sequence: TGTGCCAGCAGCCCTCAGGGGCAAGAGACCCAGTACTTC. It yields the protein CASSPQGQETQYF.

The chain combines TRBV4-3 with TRBJ1-3, with 7 bases that match TRBD1. The CDR3 has 15 amino acids. CDR1 LGHNA and CDR2 YSLEER come from the germline V gene. The ends lost 3 bases at V and 1 base at J; junction bases unmatched: 3. The CDR3 spells CASSHIQGSGNTIYF. CDR3 nucleotide sequence: TGCGCCAGCAGCCACATACAGGGGTCTGGAAACACCATATATTTT.

The V gene is TRBV2, the J gene TRBJ1-5; TRBD1 aligns across 8 bases. The J segment lost 5 bases and the V segment lost 5 bases, leaving 5 bases of the junction unmatched. The CDR3 consists of 14 residues. Germline V gene lookup returns CDR1 SNHLY and CDR2 FYNNEI. The CDR3 sequence: CASSQDRVDQPQHF. The CDR3 coding sequence is TGTGCCAGCAGTCAGGACAGGGTTGATCAGCCCCAGCATTTT.

The chain employs TRBV7-8 and TRBJ2-1; 9 bases align to TRBD2. Trimming cost V 4 bases and J 4 bases; bases outside gene matches: 8. There are 16 residues in the CDR3. Germline V CDR1 and CDR2: SGHVS, FQNEAQ. Written as DNA, the CDR3 is TGTGCCAGCAGCTCTATAGCGGGGGAACTTTACAATGAGCAGTTCTTC. Translation: CASSSIAGELYNEQFF.

This sequence joins TRBV19 and TRBJ1-5; D is undetermined. The length of the CDR3 is 17 residues. V was pared by 1 base and J by 0 bases, with 13 bases between. Germline CDR1 reads LNHDA; CDR2 reads SQIVND (reference sequence). This chain's CDR3 is CASSIGGRVNSNQPQHF. In DNA, the CDR3 is TGTGCCAGTAGTATAGGTGGGAGGGTCAATAGCAATCAGCCCCAGCATTTT.